Given below is one T cell receptor beta chain in context. Which antigen it targets is not known. Base quality data are lacking; no much larger clone is found one base away. From the cysteine up to the phenylalanine, the CDR3 has a length of 14 residues. The retained sequence is limited to the CDR3, 42 bases, with the frame set at the first base. Germline trimming: 7 bases from V, 0 bases from J; junction bases outside gene matches: 3. According to the germline V gene (reference sequence), CDR1 reads DFQATT and CDR2 reads SNEGSKA. The record originates from a study of identical twins listed by TCRdb under 2016. For context, the study as a whole: To test whether fetal clonotypes persist, this study deep-sequenced TCR alpha and beta repertoires from monozygotic twins, from unrelated adults of various ages, and from cord blood. To rule out contamination, replicate twin experiments were performed at different times with different library preparation protocols.

The library was made by 5' RACE. Sequencing relied on an Illumina HiSeq 2000. A universal primer binding site was added through template switching, and the final cDNA carried a unique molecular identifier so that TCR cDNA molecules could be counted accurately. Specific primers in the conserved constant-segment region were used to synthesize first-strand cDNA for TCR alpha and beta chains. To control for contamination, every cDNA library carried two barcodes: a SMART-Mk sample barcode plus Illumina barcodes. TruSeq adapter sequences and Illumina sample barcodes were added in two successive PCR steps. TCR alpha and beta cDNA libraries were sequenced on the Illumina HiSeq platform with custom primers. Per the source publication's procedure: MiGEC was used to process raw reads and extract unique molecular identifiers, and MiXCR was used to find CDR3 positions. Recombination models were inferred per individual with the repgenHMM and IGoR tools using an EM algorithm. Shared clonotype analysis was performed with the tcR package in R, normalizing sharing by the product of cloneset sizes. To study raw recombination free of thymic and clonal selection effects, out-of-frame nonproductive sequences were analyzed. The public reads were quality trimmed at Q25 with fastp and then assembled into clones with MiXCR by TCRdb, keeping productive beta chains. Entries that share a CDR3 protein sequence are merged under the most common genes and DNA. None of the V and J calls come from the authors' own analysis; TCRdb made them. The sample profile shows hundreds of thousands of distinct CDR3 sequences; about 20% of them were found once. Over 4% of the sample comes from the top ten.

The paper as a whole reports these results and caveats: Invariant T cells such as MAIT and iNKT could partly confound zero-insertion analyses, though diverse VJ usage argued against this for most clonotypes. Compared with coincidental sharing between unrelated individuals, out-of-frame TCR alpha sequences shared between twins showed an excess of sequences with low generation probability. Fewer insertions were carried by abundant cord blood beta clonotypes; a weaker similar trend was observed in young adult naive repertoires, while no such trend was observed in memory repertoires. Excess twin sharing in beta out-of-frame sequences was weaker because fewer shared sequences lowered the signal-to-noise ratio. Conclusions relied on cross-sectional statistical analysis, since the same donors could not be followed over many years. Out-of-frame TCR alpha sharing in monozygotic twins was systematically underestimated by recombination models, whereas sharing between unrelated individuals was in agreement with the recombination models.

Only healthy Caucasian donors were included. The twin cohort consisted of three pairs of female monozygotic twins, all aged roughly 18 to 29 years. RNA for TCR libraries was isolated from peripheral blood mononuclear cells. These sequences were also reported in another study, on T cells expressing NK-cell markers. That second report states: In sorted CD3+CD56+NKG2C+, CD3+CD56+NKG2C- and CD3+CD56-NKG2C+ T-cell subsets from several donors, TCR beta-chain repertoires were profiled. Among the eight sequenced donors, only one was HCMV-seronegative, while the other seven were HCMV-seropositive. In several experiments an anti-gammadeltaTCR antibody was added to restrict sorting to alphabetaTCR-expressing T cells. In roughly six donors, the dominant CD3+CD56+NKG2C+ clonotypes ranked among the top 10 CD8+ clonotypes, making up roughly 1.0-7.0% of CD8+ T cells. Those dominant clonotypes were again the most abundant among CD3+CD56-NKG2C+ cells in several donors, at roughly 28.3-60.1%. Whether the expanded NKG2C-expressing T cell clones were specific for HCMV antigens was left unclear. Randomly selected healthy volunteers, three men and five women, were used as the eight sequenced donors. A commercial ELISA kit detecting HCMV-specific IgG in serum was used to determine HCMV serostatus. Bulk peripheral blood T-cell repertoires were additionally sequenced from unsorted PBMC for roughly six donors. MIGEC handled demultiplexing of the reads and grouping by UMI, while MiTCR was used to assemble and quantify clonotypes. Only TCR cDNA sequences supported by at least two reads were kept to exclude erroneous sequences. The tcR package was used for downstream repertoire analysis, and clonotypes were matched between fractions using CDR3 nucleotide sequence together with V segment. VDJmatch was used to annotate antigen specificity against VDJdb, with one amino acid substitution in CDR3 permitted.

The sequence joins TRBV20-1 to TRBJ2-3, and 11 junctional nucleotides match TRBD2. The clonotype originates from a woman aged 18 to 35 in good health. The sample consisted of PBMCs. The nucleotide sequence is TGCAGTGTCGGGACTAGCGGTAGCACAGATACGCAGTATTTT. This encodes CSVGTSGSTDTQYF.